This is a list of T cell receptor beta chains from one sample in a study of T cells in localized non-small cell lung cancer. The repertoire was sequenced with immunoSEQ multiplex PCR; TCRdb's copy has only in-frame clones and lacks some. This sample has around 2,700 clones, with roughly 28% found just once. The specimen comprised lung tumor tissue, sampled before any cancer treatment. These receptors all come from a female donor older than 55 with stage II squamous cell lung carcinoma. Both conserved end residues are trimmed from each CDR3. Clone size appears in some rows only: once, few, many, or a class for an expanded clone.

length,size,V,J,CDR3
13,few,TRBV9,TRBJ2-3,ASSPPGSGTDTQY
10,.,TRBV6-8,TRBJ2-2,ASSYPLMELF
12,few,TRBV11-3,TRBJ1-4,ASSLNQGNEKLF
13,.,TRBV11-3,TRBJ2-7,ASSELGTGGYEQY
12,.,TRBV15,TRBJ1-2,ATSRKQGAYGYT
11,medium-sized,TRBV6-8,TRBJ1-1,AIFSGSGTEAF
11,.,TRBV28,TRBJ2-5,ASTFSGVETQY
14,.,TRBV5-1,TRBJ1-1,ASSLATGTGNTEAF
12,few,TRBV5-1,TRBJ1-2,ASGKDRANYGYT
11,.,TRBV12-5,TRBJ2-5,ASTIGQEETQY
11,few,TRBV10-2,TRBJ2-3,ASSPSSAGPQY
10,.,TRBV6-8,TRBJ1-1,ASRVQRLEAF
12,.,TRBV18,TRBJ2-3,ASSLGRGADTQY
13,.,TRBV28,TRBJ2-7,ASSRMTGESYEQY
12,.,TRBV30,TRBJ2-5,AWSPPGSLKTQY
13,.,TRBV5-1,TRBJ1-2,ASSDPKQGIYGYT
12,.,TRBV5-1,TRBJ2-3,ASSLGVGTDTQY
14,.,TRBV11-3,TRBJ1-6,ASSLGRGGPESPLH
13,.,TRBV14,TRBJ2-5,ASSPLDRPRETQY
11,.,TRBV28,TRBJ1-1,ASRGSLNTEAF
12,.,TRBV16,TRBJ1-2,ASSQSAPGYGYT
12,.,TRBV7-6,TRBJ2-7,ASSNRGSSYEQY
11,.,TRBV29-1,TRBJ2-3,SVEFATPGAQY
10,few,TRBV4-1,TRBJ2-7,ASSQDRGRQY
11,few,TRBV7-8,TRBJ2-7,ASSAQGSYEQY
13,.,TRBV5-1,TRBJ1-1,ASSLQGIPETEAF
10,.,TRBV19,TRBJ1-2,ASSIDADGYT
12,.,TRBV6-8,TRBJ2-7,ASSGQGVGYEQY
13,.,TRBV15,TRBJ1-1,ATSSGTGGLTEAF
14,once,TRBV15,TRBJ2-1,ATSSLTGGQYNEQF
13,.,TRBV15,TRBJ2-7,ATSRDRSSGDEQY
12,few,TRBV9,TRBJ1-2,ASSELPGGVGYT
12,large,TRBV6-8,TRBJ1-2,ASRTGHRGYGYT
14,.,TRBV6-8,TRBJ1-4,ASSPIFTRGGGKLF
13,few,TRBV6-8,TRBJ1-1,ASRDLSTGGYQAF
14,.,TRBV1,TRBJ2-1,ASSQEAGGQYNEQF
16,.,TRBV28,TRBJ2-6,ASSPLSGQGSGANVLT
13,.,TRBV6-8,TRBJ2-6,ASSYSLALPLILT
14,few,TRBV1,TRBJ1-3,ASSRPGQSDGNTIY
15,few,TRBV4-1,TRBJ1-3,ASSQVRTARSGNTIY
9,once,TRBV30,TRBJ1-2,AWSRIDGYT
11,once,TRBV6-8,TRBJ1-1,ASNRQGSTEAF
16,.,TRBV18,TRBJ2-6,ASSPPAGAARGANVLT
13,once,TRBV11-3,TRBJ2-7,ASSLVGTSRYEQY
14,.,TRBV9,TRBJ1-2,ASSEGPIGSTYGYT
14,.,TRBV28,TRBJ1-4,ASRTGTGKTNEKLF
12,.,TRBV28,TRBJ2-3,ASRRQGPGDTQY
13,.,TRBV19,TRBJ2-7,ASRRSDRGPYEQY
11,few,TRBV28,TRBJ1-1,ATWGSMNTEAF
13,few,TRBV6-8,TRBJ2-1,ASSYSYGDGNEQF
13,.,TRBV5-1,TRBJ2-2,ASSPGQGWTGELF
14,medium-sized,TRBV12-2,TRBJ2-2,ATTGGPDRSTGELF
14,.,TRBV11-3,TRBJ1-2,ASSIGTDLSNYGYT